The next 8 T cell receptor beta chains were all read from a single sample in a study of response to subunit inactivated influenza vaccine. Using its own MiXCR run on the RT-PCR reads, TCRdb lists one record per CDR3 protein. The sample includes roughly 540,000 distinct CDR3 sequences, approximately 24% of them seen just once. The data were also submitted as part of a second study, on T cells expressing NK-cell markers. From that paper: With UMIs, 5'RACE template switching was used to make TCR beta cDNA.

The sequenced sample was CD4+ T cells sorted from PBMCs, obtained roughly 12 days after vaccination. Receptors originate from a man in his fifties who received an inactivated influenza vaccine.

V usage is TRBV3-1 and J usage is TRBJ2-3; D ambiguous. CDR1 is LGHDT, CDR2 YNNKEL, per germline (reference sequence). The CDR3 totals 14 residues. Trimming stripped 0 bases from V and 9 bases from J, with 13 bases between. The CDR3 DNA reads as TGTGCCAGCAGCCAAGATGCGGTGACACCCACGCAGTATTTT. Its protein product is CASSQDAVTPTQYF.

The sample holds a few counts of this clonotype. This chain links TRBV3-1 with TRBJ1-6; weak D call: TRBD1 (5 bases). This CDR3 is 16 amino acids long. Germline V gene data show CDR1 as LGHDT and CDR2 as YNNKEL (reference sequence). V was pared by 2 bases and J by 7 bases, with 15 bases between. The CDR3 DNA is TGTGCCAGCAGCCAACTAGACGGGGCCGCGAATTCACCCCTCCACTTT. This codes for CASSQLDGAANSPLHF.

The chain is built from TRBV5-4 and TRBJ2-3; D remains ambiguous. Germline CDR1 SGHNT, CDR2 YYREEE (reference sequence). V lost 1 base to trimming and J lost 0 bases, with 21 bases between them. CDR3 length: 19 amino acids. The CDR3 loop reads CASSLIRVMTAISTDTQYF. CDR3 in DNA: TGTGCCAGCAGCTTGATTCGGGTGATGACGGCCATTAGCACAGATACGCAGTATTTT.

The chain combines TRBV27 with TRBJ1-2; TRBD1 agrees at 7 bases. Germline V gene data show CDR1 as MNHEY and CDR2 as SMNVEV (reference sequence). CDR3 length equals 15 residues. The junction had 1 base not matched to a gene; V was cut back by 0 bases and J by 0 bases. The CDR3 DNA reads as TGTGCCAGCAGTTTATCAGGGGGCGCTAACTATGGCTACACCTTC. This codes for CASSLSGGANYGYTF.

This clonotype was observed a handful of times. The rearrangement uses TRBV20-1 and TRBJ1-1; D unresolved. The CDR3 extends over 13 amino acids. The V gene's germline CDR1 is DFQATT and CDR2 SNEGSKA (reference sequence). V was clipped by 2 bases and J by 0 bases, with 7 bases between them. In nucleotides, the CDR3 is TGCAGTGCTAGATCCAGGTTGAACACTGAAGCTTTCTTT. Translating gives CSARSRLNTEAFF.

CDR3 nucleotide sequence: TGCAGTGCTAGTTACGTCGGGATCAATCAGCCCCAGCATTTT. As protein: CSASYVGINQPQHF. V usage is TRBV20-1 and J usage is TRBJ1-5; no clear D gene. V was trimmed by 3 bases and J by 3 bases, leaving 12 bases between them. This CDR3 is 14 amino acids long. CDR1 is DFQATT and CDR2 is SNEGSKA in the germline V gene (reference sequence).

The rearrangement joins TRBV7-2 to TRBJ2-3; 12 bases line up with TRBD2. The CDR3 is 17 residues long. V lost 1 base and J lost 9; bases outside the gene matches: 11. Germline lookup yields CDR1 SGHTA and CDR2 FQGNSA. The CDR3 region is CASSLVLAGGEDATQYF. Here the CDR3 DNA reads TGTGCCAGCAGCTTAGTACTAGCGGGGGGCGAAGATGCCACGCAGTATTTT.

The table lists this clonotype with many counts. The chain joins TRBV29-1 to TRBJ2-1; no definite D call. The CDR3 covers 15 residues. Germline CDR1 SQVTM, CDR2 ANQGSEA. V was shortened by 4 bases and J by 3 bases, with 16 bases between the two germline ends. In DNA form, the CDR3 reads TGCAGCGTTGTGGCGGTTTTAGGGAACTACAATGAGCAGTTCTTC. This translates into CSVVAVLGNYNEQFF.